These 10 T cell receptor beta chains originate from one sample sequenced in a study of response to subunit inactivated influenza vaccine. MiXCR was run by TCRdb on the RT-PCR reads, yielding one entry per CDR3 protein. The sample comprises about 610,000 distinct CDR3 sequences, 11% to 15% of which are singletons, and approximately 10% rests with the top ten. The source was PBMCs from blood, collected 11 to 12 days after vaccination. The source of these receptors is a man aged 45-65 years who received an inactivated influenza vaccine.

There are many counts of this clonotype. The chain recombines TRBV12-3 or TRBV12-4 with TRBJ1-5; no clear D gene. This CDR3 is built from 13 residues. V lost 3 bases, J lost 5 bases, and 8 bases lay in between. The CDR3 nucleotides read TGTGCCAGCAGTTTCTCGAGGGATCAGCCCCAGCATTTT. Residues: CASSFSRDQPQHF.

V usage is TRBV29-1 and J usage is TRBJ2-1; a possible D gene is TRBD1 (6 bases). The V gene lost 3 bases and the J gene lost 5 bases, with 14 bases spanning the gap. The CDR3 is made up of 14 amino acids. Germline values: CDR1 SQVTM, CDR2 ANQGSEA. The DNA of the CDR3 is TGCAGCGTTGAGGTCAGGGGTCACCACAATGAGCAGTTCTTC. Translating gives CSVEVRGHHNEQFF.

The table lists this clonotype with a few counts. This sequence joins TRBV7-2 and TRBJ1-1; no reliable D call. The CDR3 contains 12 residues. V was trimmed by 2 bases and J by 10 bases, leaving 11 bases between them. Germline V gives CDR1 SGHTA, CDR2 FQGNSA. CDR3 amino acids: CASSLYWTGAFF. CDR3 sequence (DNA): TGTGCCAGCAGCTTATACTGGACCGGAGCTTTCTTT.

This sequence joins TRBV7-9 and TRBJ2-7, with D uncertain. The V end was cut by 4 bases, the J end by 1 base, with 14 bases between. The germline gives CDR1 SEHNR, CDR2 FQNEAQ (reference sequence). The length of the CDR3 is 15 residues. CDR3 nucleotides: TGTGCCAGCAGCTCCCCAACCCTCGGATCCTACGAGCAGTACTTC. It encodes CASSSPTLGSYEQYF.

The sample holds many counts of this clonotype. The junction departs from the called germline gene at one end, perhaps through a read error. The chain couples TRBV12-3 or TRBV12-4 to TRBJ2-7; possibly TRBD1 for D (6 bases). The CDR3 is 11 amino acids. The CDR3 sequence is CASSLGGEQYF. CDR3 in DNA: TGTGCCAGCAGCTTAGGGGGCGAGCAGTACTTC.

There are a few counts of this clonotype. The CDR3 loop reads CASSDRLVLEQFF. As DNA, the CDR3 is TGTGCCAGCAGCGACAGACTAGTCCTGGAGCAGTTCTTC. The V and J genes are TRBV7-8 and TRBJ2-1; maybe TRBD2 (6 bases). CDR3 size: 13 residues. Between the trimmed V and J ends, which lost 5 bases and 10 bases, there was a span of 15 bases. Germline assignment: CDR1 SGHVS and CDR2 FQNEAQ.

This chain links TRBV6-2 or TRBV6-3 with TRBJ1-1; D may be TRBD1 (5 bases). V was clipped by 2 bases and J by 4 bases, with 14 bases between them. The V gene's germline CDR1 is MNHEY and CDR2 SVGEGT. There are 15 residues in the CDR3. The CDR3 reads CASSYGPGRGTEAFF. The CDR3 DNA is TGTGCCAGCAGTTACGGCCCAGGGAGAGGCACTGAAGCTTTCTTT.

V is TRBV7-8 and J is TRBJ2-5; the D gene is possibly TRBD2 (6 bases). Germline V gene data show CDR1 as SGHVS and CDR2 as FQNEAQ. V gave up 4 bases and J gave up 5 bases, with 14 bases separating them. This CDR3 is 14 amino acids long. CDR3 protein: CASSWRLRGETQYF. CDR3 coding DNA: TGTGCCAGCAGCTGGCGACTACGGGGGGAGACCCAGTACTTC.

This clonotype was observed a few times. The chain carries TRBV12-3 or TRBV12-4 and TRBJ2-1; 12 nucleotides match TRBD2. V was clipped by 3 bases and J by 13 bases; unmatched bases: 7. CDR3 size: 14 residues. In DNA, the CDR3 is TGTGCCAGCAGTTTCCAGACTAGCGGGGGTTATCAGTTCTTC. It codes for CASSFQTSGGYQFF.

CDR3 DNA sequence: TGCGCCAGCAGCTTGGCCCTAGCGGGGGGACCTCAAGAGACCCAGTACTTC. Its translation: CASSLALAGGPQETQYF. The gene calls are TRBV5-1 and TRBJ2-5, with 11 bases fitting TRBD2. CDR3 length: 17 amino acids. Looked up from germline, CDR1 is SGHRS and CDR2 is YFSETQ. Losses at the gene ends were 0 bases for V and 2 bases for J; bases not matched to a gene: 6.